This T cell receptor (beta chain) was documented in a study of tumor and adjacent non-tumor tissue in lung cancer. About the research overall: Stage I to III disease affected ten to eleven men and roughly 5 women aged about 30 to 85.

No cell sorting was done before RNA was extracted from the tissue. TCRbeta libraries were built with three rounds of nested PCR, modified from ARM-PCR. TCRdb re-derived calls from the multiplex PCR reads in MiXCR, one entry per CDR3 protein. This table holds roughly 93,000 distinct CDR3 sequences, approximately 65% found once. Many counts were recorded for this clonotype. CDR1 PRHDT and CDR2 FYEKMQ come from the germline V gene (reference sequence). This CDR3 has 15 residues. V dropped 6 bases and J dropped 4; count of bases not matched to a gene: 8. Sequenced material: lung tumor tissue. The chain has TRBV13 and TRBJ2-3; 9 nucleotides match TRBD1. This receptor was identified in a man aged 60 to 75 with non-small cell lung cancer. CDR3 residues: CASSRDRGISDTQYF. CDR3 DNA: TGTGCCAGCAGTAGAGACAGGGGGATATCAGATACGCAGTATTTT.